This TCR beta chain was recorded in a study of blood T cell repertoires in COVID-19 (TCRdb year 2020). General notes on the study: Collaborator samples came from the United States, Italy and Spain and covered acute and convalescent phases of COVID-19. The dataset comprised deeply sampled blood TCRbeta repertoires from subjects exposed to, actively infected with, or recovered from COVID-19. The repertoires were made available in a free public database intended to serve as a resource for research on the immune response to SARS-CoV-2. Samples were obtained from the ongoing ImmuneRACE study (first 160 participants) and from over a thousand subjects provided by 6 global collaborators. Sample metadata almost always included a de-identified subject ID, COVID-19 status, age in years and sex. HLA class I and class II types, where available, came from metadata supplied by the sample provider rather than from assay-based typing. The material from the prospective study consisted of cDNA or gDNA derived from T cells, B-cell-depleted T cells, or PBMCs.

The immunoSEQ Assay, a bias-controlled multiplex PCR, was used to amplify TCRbeta CDR3 regions from genomic DNA. The study's own analysis went as follows. Within the assay, amplification of reference gene primers was used to estimate how many nucleated cells each sample contained. To quantify the absolute abundance of each unique TCRbeta CDR3 rearrangement, sequence reads were collapsed and filtered. For each sample, productive Simpson clonality was calculated by taking the square root of Simpson's diversity index across productive rearrangements. TCRdb stores this immuneACCESS table with in-frame sequences only. Part of the clones is absent; in the studies checked, under half of the shortfall reflects unresolved V genes, and no reason is known for the rest. The DNA was the basis for D and trimming; V, J and clone size are from that table. This sample lists a few hundred thousand clones; around 80% were detected once. The ten largest clones capture 4.5% to 5.5% of the sample.

Findings and caveats that apply to the study as a whole: The quantity of clinical and demographic metadata differed by source and by participant and was supplied without curation.

Details on this clone: Its antigen is unknown. Base qualities are not at hand, and no much larger clone is one base apart.

A second Seattle source provided samples from volunteer blood donors who had recovered from COVID-19. Whole blood was collected in K2EDTA tubes by collaborating institutions according to the institutions' own protocols. For TCRbeta analysis, collaborators shipped samples as frozen whole blood, isolated PBMCs, or DNA extracted from either of those sample types. The germline V gene provides CDR1 SGHVS and CDR2 FQNEAQ. The trim is 8 bases for V and 0 bases for J, with a gap of 8 bases between the germline ends. Spanning cysteine to phenylalanine, the CDR3 consists of 13 amino acids. Left in the record is the CDR3 DNA by itself, 39 bases read in frame from the first base.

The sequence links TRBV7-8 to TRBJ2-1, with a weak D call of TRBD1 (5 bases match). The sequenced material came from peripheral blood. The receptor was derived from a woman aged 60 to 75 who had recovered from COVID-19. The sequenced DNA: TGTGCCAGCTTCAGGGACTCCTACAATGAGCAGTTCTTC. Its amino acids are CASFRDSYNEQFF. Joined to the reference TRBV7-8 and TRBJ2-1 proteins, this CDR3 gives the full variable domain: GAGVSQSPRYKVAKRGQDVALRCDPISGHVSLFWYQQALGQGPEFLTYFQNEAQLDKSGLPSDRFFAERPEGSVSTLKIQRTQQEDSAVYLCASFRDSYNEQFFGPGTRLTVL.